This TCR beta chain is drawn from a study of blood T cell repertoires in COVID-19. Cohorts were assigned according to the clinical history that participants reported. Germline CDR1 and CDR2: SGHVS and FNYEAQ. Losses at the gene ends were 5 bases for V and 5 bases for J; bases not matched to a gene: 9. The CDR3 covers 15 residues. Original processing methods: Scientists estimated how many nucleated cells there were by amplifying reference gene primers. Only in-frame clones appear in the TCRdb table, and some are missing; sequencing was by immunoSEQ multiplex PCR. V and J calls and clone size come straight from that table; D and trimming were deduced from the DNA. Of roughly 180,000 clones in the sample, around four fifths were seen once.

This chain uses TRBV7-6 with TRBJ2-5; 9 bases align to TRBD1. Specimen: PBMCs or T cells enriched from blood (not recorded which). This clonotype originated in a woman aged 45-65 years in a cohort exposed to, infected with or recovered from COVID-19 (not recorded which). DNA of the CDR3: TGTGCCAGCAGCACGGACAGGGGATTGGGGGAGACCCAGTACTTC. Encoded protein: CASSTDRGLGETQYF.